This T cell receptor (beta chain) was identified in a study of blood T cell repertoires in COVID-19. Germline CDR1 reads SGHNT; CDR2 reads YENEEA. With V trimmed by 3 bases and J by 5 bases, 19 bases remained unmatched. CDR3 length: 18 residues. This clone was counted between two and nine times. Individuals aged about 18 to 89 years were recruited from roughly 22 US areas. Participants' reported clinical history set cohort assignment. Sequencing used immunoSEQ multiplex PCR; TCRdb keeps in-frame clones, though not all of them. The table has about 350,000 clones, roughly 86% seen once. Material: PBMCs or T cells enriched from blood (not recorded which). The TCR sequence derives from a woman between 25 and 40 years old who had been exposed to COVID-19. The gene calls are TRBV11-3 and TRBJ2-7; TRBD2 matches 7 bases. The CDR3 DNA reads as TGTGCCAGCAGCTTGGGGCCAAATAATAGGCGGGAGCGCAACGAGCAGTACTTC. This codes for CASSLGPNNRRERNEQYF.